A selection of T cell receptor beta chains follows, all from one sample in a study of blood T cell repertoires in COVID-19. Here immunoSEQ multiplex PCR was the method, and the copy in TCRdb shows in-frame clones only, minus some. The sample records under 300,000 clones, over 75% being singletons. Sequencing was carried out using peripheral blood. The receptor source for this set is a young woman with acute or convalescent COVID-19. CDR3s include the opening cysteine and the closing phenylalanine or tryptophan. The order of the fields is J gene, CDR3 length, clone size, D gene, V gene, CDR3 DNA, CDR3 protein. D genes are given only for firm matches. Clone size, where shown, is once, few, many, or a class for clones that have expanded.

J gene: TRBJ2-7; CDR3 length: 14; clone size: -; D gene: TRBD2; V gene: TRBV13; CDR3 DNA: TGTGCCAGCAGCTCCCAGGGCGGGAGGGTGGAGCAGTACTTC; CDR3 protein: CASSSQGGRVEQYF
J gene: TRBJ2-3; CDR3 length: 14; clone size: -; D gene: TRBD2; V gene: TRBV5-4; CDR3 DNA: TGTGCCAGCAGCTTCGAGCGGGAGAGGAGTACGCAGTATTTT; CDR3 protein: CASSFERERSTQYF
J gene: TRBJ2-7; CDR3 length: 15; clone size: -; D gene: -; V gene: TRBV9; CDR3 DNA: TGTGCCAGCAGCCCCCGGCTGAGGGAGAACTACGAGCAGTACTTC; CDR3 protein: CASSPRLRENYEQYF
J gene: TRBJ2-3; CDR3 length: 12; clone size: -; D gene: -; V gene: TRBV13; CDR3 DNA: TGTGCCAGCACTTACGGGTCGGGTACGCAGTATTTT; CDR3 protein: CASTYGSGTQYF
J gene: TRBJ2-7; CDR3 length: 13; clone size: -; D gene: -; V gene: TRBV6-5; CDR3 DNA: TGTGCCAGCAGCGGACAGACCTCCTACGAGCAGTACTTC; CDR3 protein: CASSGQTSYEQYF
J gene: TRBJ1-2; CDR3 length: 12; clone size: -; D gene: -; V gene: TRBV12-3/TRBV12-4; CDR3 DNA: TGTGCCAGCAGTGATACAGGGTTTGGCTACACCTTC; CDR3 protein: CASSDTGFGYTF
J gene: TRBJ2-7; CDR3 length: 16; clone size: -; D gene: TRBD2; V gene: TRBV27; CDR3 DNA: TGTGCCAGCAGTGGACTAGCGGGAGATAGGTACTACGAGCAGTACTTC; CDR3 protein: CASSGLAGDRYYEQYF
J gene: TRBJ1-5; CDR3 length: 13; clone size: -; D gene: -; V gene: TRBV30; CDR3 DNA: TGTGCCTGGTCCGACTCCACGGTTCAGCCCCAGCATTTT; CDR3 protein: CAWSDSTVQPQHF
J gene: TRBJ2-2; CDR3 length: 18; clone size: few; D gene: TRBD2; V gene: TRBV3-1/TRBV3-2; CDR3 DNA: TGTGCCAGCAGCCAAGGTAGTAGCGGGAGGTTATACACCGGGGAGCTGTTTTTT; CDR3 protein: CASSQGSSGRLYTGELFF
J gene: TRBJ2-3; CDR3 length: 13; clone size: -; D gene: -; V gene: TRBV10-3; CDR3 DNA: TGTGCCGCGACAGCTCAGAACACAGATACGCAGTATTTT; CDR3 protein: CAATAQNTDTQYF
J gene: TRBJ1-2; CDR3 length: 14; clone size: -; D gene: -; V gene: TRBV19; CDR3 DNA: TGTGCCAGTAGTATAGATCACAGGGACTATGGCTACACCTTC; CDR3 protein: CASSIDHRDYGYTF
J gene: TRBJ2-7; CDR3 length: 15; clone size: once; D gene: TRBD1; V gene: TRBV29-1; CDR3 DNA: TGCAGCGTTGAAGGCAGACAGGGGGGAACCTACGAGCAGTACTTC; CDR3 protein: CSVEGRQGGTYEQYF
J gene: TRBJ2-1; CDR3 length: 14; clone size: -; D gene: -; V gene: TRBV2; CDR3 DNA: TGTGCCAGCGCCCCCGGGACAATTAACAATGAGCAGTTCTTC; CDR3 protein: CASAPGTINNEQFF
J gene: TRBJ2-3; CDR3 length: 14; clone size: -; D gene: -; V gene: TRBV6-5; CDR3 DNA: TGTGCCAGCACCCCACGTGGACAGCCAGATACGCAGTATTTT; CDR3 protein: CASTPRGQPDTQYF
J gene: TRBJ2-7; CDR3 length: 12; clone size: -; D gene: TRBD2; V gene: TRBV11-3; CDR3 DNA: TGTGCCAGCAGAAGGGAGGGGTACGAGCAGTACTTC; CDR3 protein: CASRREGYEQYF
J gene: TRBJ2-3; CDR3 length: 17; clone size: -; D gene: -; V gene: TRBV21-1; CDR3 DNA: TGTGCCACTTCGGGGCTAGCGGGAGCCATTTTCACAGATACGCAGTATTTT; CDR3 protein: CATSGLAGAIFTDTQYF
J gene: TRBJ2-7; CDR3 length: 13; clone size: -; D gene: -; V gene: TRBV25-1; CDR3 DNA: TGTGCCAGCAGTGAAATGAGCTCCTACGAGCAGTACTTC; CDR3 protein: CASSEMSSYEQYF
J gene: TRBJ2-5; CDR3 length: 16; clone size: -; D gene: TRBD1; V gene: TRBV24-1; CDR3 DNA: TGTGCCACCAGTGACGCTGGGGACAGGTCGAAAGAGACCCAGTACTTC; CDR3 protein: CATSDAGDRSKETQYF
J gene: TRBJ2-7; CDR3 length: 18; clone size: once; D gene: -; V gene: TRBV5-5; CDR3 DNA: TGTGCCAGCAGCTTGGCCCCCCTGGGGGGTGGGTCTGCCTACGAGCAGTACTTC; CDR3 protein: CASSLAPLGGGSAYEQYF
J gene: TRBJ2-3; CDR3 length: 16; clone size: -; D gene: -; V gene: TRBV19; CDR3 DNA: TGTGCCAGTAGTCTCGGTAGTAATTTCCGGGTAGATACGCAGTATTTT; CDR3 protein: CASSLGSNFRVDTQYF
J gene: TRBJ1-4; CDR3 length: 15; clone size: -; D gene: TRBD1; V gene: TRBV6-5; CDR3 DNA: TGTGCCAGCAGACAGGAGGGGGCTTTGGGGGAAAAACTGTTTTTT; CDR3 protein: CASRQEGALGEKLFF
J gene: TRBJ1-4; CDR3 length: 15; clone size: -; D gene: -; V gene: TRBV5-1; CDR3 DNA: TGCGCCAGCAGCTTGGTGGGGCGGACTAATGAAAAACTGTTTTTT; CDR3 protein: CASSLVGRTNEKLFF
J gene: TRBJ2-3; CDR3 length: 16; clone size: -; D gene: TRBD2; V gene: TRBV19; CDR3 DNA: TGTGCCAGTAGTATCCAGCTAGCGGAAACCACAGATACGCAGTATTTT; CDR3 protein: CASSIQLAETTDTQYF
J gene: TRBJ1-4; CDR3 length: 14; clone size: -; D gene: -; V gene: TRBV2; CDR3 DNA: TGTGCCAGCAGTCGGGGGACAACTAATGAAAAACTGTTTTTT; CDR3 protein: CASSRGTTNEKLFF
J gene: TRBJ2-1; CDR3 length: 15; clone size: many; D gene: -; V gene: TRBV19; CDR3 DNA: TGTGCCAGTAGTAAAACACAGGAGCCTTGGAATGAGCAGTTCTTC; CDR3 protein: CASSKTQEPWNEQFF
J gene: TRBJ2-7; CDR3 length: 16; clone size: -; D gene: TRBD1; V gene: TRBV7-8; CDR3 DNA: TGTGCCAGCAGCCGAAGTCCGGGACAGGGGAACTACGAGCAGTACTTC; CDR3 protein: CASSRSPGQGNYEQYF
J gene: TRBJ2-3; CDR3 length: 18; clone size: -; D gene: TRBD1; V gene: TRBV11-3; CDR3 DNA: TGTGCCAGCAGCCCAACAGGGGGCGCGCGGGACTACACAGATACGCAGTATTTT; CDR3 protein: CASSPTGGARDYTDTQYF
J gene: TRBJ2-7; CDR3 length: 14; clone size: -; D gene: TRBD2; V gene: TRBV6-5; CDR3 DNA: TGTGCCAGCAGGAACAGCGGGATAGGCTACGAGCAGTACTTC; CDR3 protein: CASRNSGIGYEQYF
J gene: TRBJ2-6; CDR3 length: 16; clone size: -; D gene: -; V gene: TRBV11-3; CDR3 DNA: TGTGCCAGCAGCTTAGATCTTGGGGCGGGGGCCAACGTCCTGACTTTC; CDR3 protein: CASSLDLGAGANVLTF
J gene: TRBJ1-4; CDR3 length: 14; clone size: -; D gene: TRBD1; V gene: TRBV9; CDR3 DNA: TGTGCCAGCAGCCTCGGGACAGGGGGTGAAAAACTGTTTTTT; CDR3 protein: CASSLGTGGEKLFF
J gene: TRBJ2-1; CDR3 length: 15; clone size: -; D gene: -; V gene: TRBV29-1; CDR3 DNA: TGCAGCGGTATTGGGGGGAGGACTGTCTACAATGAGCAGTTCTTC; CDR3 protein: CSGIGGRTVYNEQFF
J gene: TRBJ2-4; CDR3 length: 16; clone size: once; D gene: -; V gene: TRBV10-1; CDR3 DNA: TGCGCCAGCAGTGAGTTACAGACCCTAGCCAAAAACATTCAGTACTTC; CDR3 protein: CASSELQTLAKNIQYF
J gene: TRBJ1-5; CDR3 length: 15; clone size: once; D gene: TRBD1; V gene: TRBV6-5; CDR3 DNA: TGTGCCAGCTCCAAAGGGGGCTTTAGCAATCAGCCCCAGCATTTT; CDR3 protein: CASSKGGFSNQPQHF
J gene: TRBJ2-2; CDR3 length: 14; clone size: -; D gene: -; V gene: TRBV18; CDR3 DNA: TGTGCCAGCGCACCCCCGGGTAACACCGGGGAGCTGTTTTTT; CDR3 protein: CASAPPGNTGELFF
J gene: TRBJ1-4; CDR3 length: 14; clone size: -; D gene: -; V gene: TRBV6-6; CDR3 DNA: TGTGCCAGCAGTAATCGGGACTATGGGGAAAAACTGTTTTTT; CDR3 protein: CASSNRDYGEKLFF
J gene: TRBJ2-7; CDR3 length: 13; clone size: -; D gene: -; V gene: TRBV3-1/TRBV3-2; CDR3 DNA: TGTGCCAGCAGCCCGCAGACACTCTACGAGCAGTACTTC; CDR3 protein: CASSPQTLYEQYF
J gene: TRBJ1-3; CDR3 length: 14; clone size: -; D gene: -; V gene: TRBV10-3; CDR3 DNA: TGTGCCATCAGTTCGACAGGCTCTGGAAACACCATATATTTT; CDR3 protein: CAISSTGSGNTIYF
J gene: TRBJ2-7; CDR3 length: 15; clone size: -; D gene: TRBD2; V gene: TRBV29-1; CDR3 DNA: TGCAGCGTTAAACAGGCGGGAGGGTCCCTTTACGAGCAGTACTTC; CDR3 protein: CSVKQAGGSLYEQYF